What follows are 3 T cell receptor beta chains derived from one specimen sequenced in a study of early T cells in non-severe SARS-CoV-2 infection. Each CDR3 protein gets one entry after TCRdb re-called the 5' RACE reads with MiXCR. There are 70,000 to 85,000 distinct CDR3 sequences in the sample; 12% occur only once, and approximately 2.4% lies in the top ten. The material sequenced was whole blood. The receptors stem from an adult who was a healthcare worker with PCR-confirmed SARS-CoV-2 infection or an uninfected control (not recorded which).

The V call is TRBV20-1, the J call TRBJ2-7; D unclear. Between the trimmed V and J ends, which lost 3 bases and 1 base, there was a span of 13 bases. Germline CDR1 is DFQATT and CDR2 is SNEGSKA (reference sequence). The CDR3 totals 14 residues. The CDR3 here is CSASKVLGSYEQYF. The CDR3, as DNA: TGCAGTGCTAGTAAAGTGTTGGGATCCTACGAGCAGTACTTC.

V usage is TRBV7-2 and J usage is TRBJ2-3; D unclear. From germline, CDR1 is SGHTA and CDR2 FQGNSA. The CDR3 covers 12 residues. Trimming took 6 bases from V and 7 from J, leaving 11 bases between them. In DNA form, the CDR3 reads TGTGCCAGCAGTTTCCCCATGAATACGCAGTATTTT. Translated: CASSFPMNTQYF.

This clonotype was seen ten or more times. This chain joins TRBV30 and TRBJ2-7, with 10 bases identical to TRBD2. There are 16 residues in the CDR3. Germline values: CDR1 GTSNPN, CDR2 SVGIG (reference sequence). Trimming removed 3 bases from V and 4 bases from J; junction bases left unmatched: 12. The CDR3 is CAWSGKKGTSDYEQYF. The CDR3 coding sequence is TGTGCCTGGAGCGGCAAAAAGGGGACTAGCGATTACGAGCAGTACTTC.